One and the same sample provided the 22 T cell receptor beta chains below, sequenced in a study of radiation and T cells in renal cell carcinoma. TCRdb's copy holds only in-frame clones and misses some; the assay was immunoSEQ multiplex PCR. The sample has 100,000 to 150,000 clones, around 80% seen once. As to time point: baseline pretreatment blood. Treatment denoted: 15 Gy SBRT to primary tumor, nephrectomy 4 weeks later. This specimen consisted of blood, obtained from a patient whose treatment included radiotherapy and nephrectomy. Receptors were obtained from an older woman with renal cell carcinoma.

V and J are TRBV7-2 and TRBJ1-2; D remains ambiguous. There are 14 residues in the CDR3. Trimming stripped 1 base from V and 1 base from J, with 7 bases between. The germline gives CDR1 SGHTA, CDR2 FQGNSA. CDR3 bases: TGTGCCAGCAGCTTAGAACGGCTTAACTATGGCTACACCTTC. As protein: CASSLERLNYGYTF.

This clone was detected only a few times. The DNA of the CDR3 is TGTGCCAGCAGTGTGACTAGCGGGGTTCTGACCGCGCAGTATTTT. Protein: CASSVTSGVLTAQYF. This chain uses TRBV28 with TRBJ2-3, with TRBD2 identical over 11 bases. V was clipped by 5 bases and J by 10 bases; unmatched bases: 11. The CDR3 extends over 15 amino acids. Germline CDR1 MDHEN, CDR2 SYDVKM.

The table lists this clone with many counts. The chain is built from TRBV9 and TRBJ2-5, with D unresolved. Trimming took 0 bases from V and 5 from J, leaving 8 bases between them. Germline CDR1 reads SGDLS; CDR2 reads YYNGEE. This CDR3 contains 13 residues. The CDR3, as DNA: TGTGCCAGCAGCGTAGACGGTGGGGAGACCCAGTACTTC. It translates to CASSVDGGETQYF. Full variable domain (outside the CDR3, taken from reference TRBV9 and TRBJ2-5): DSGVTQTPKHLITATGQRVTLRCSPRSGDLSVYWYQQSLDQGLQFLIQYYNGEERAKGNILERFSAQQFPDLHSELNLSSLELGDSALYFCASSVDGGETQYFGPGTRLLVL.

V and J are TRBV5-4 and TRBJ2-3, with a weak D call TRBD2 (6 bases). V was cut by 3 bases and J by 6 bases, with 17 bases left in between. CDR3 length equals 15 residues. Germline loops: CDR1 SGHNT, CDR2 YYREEE (reference sequence). The CDR3 loop is CASSSRDSEGDTQYF. The CDR3 DNA reads as TGTGCCAGCAGCTCGAGGGACTCGGAGGGGGATACGCAGTATTTT.

CDR3 DNA: TGTGCCAAGGCCGACCAGTATGCTGGCTACACCTTC. Its translation is CAKADQYAGYTF. The gene calls are TRBV6-6 and TRBJ1-2; no reliable D call. The CDR3 is made up of 12 amino acids. The V and J ends lost 10 bases and 7 bases respectively, with 16 bases between them. Germline CDR1 is MNHNY and CDR2 is SVGAGI (reference sequence).

This chain connects TRBV28 to TRBJ1-1; D remains unclear. From germline, CDR1 is MDHEN and CDR2 SYDVKM. V dropped 7 bases and J dropped 1 base, with 10 bases sitting between them. The CDR3 runs to 13 residues. The CDR3 loop reads CASTLSGNTEAFF. CDR3 DNA sequence: TGTGCCAGCACCCTATCGGGGAACACTGAAGCTTTCTTT.

The chain is built from TRBV7-9 and TRBJ2-7, with D perhaps matching TRBD1 or TRBD2 (6 bases each). The germline V and J ends were trimmed by 10 bases and 3 bases, with 13 bases remaining between them. CDR1 and CDR2 from the germline V gene are SEHNR and FQNEAQ (reference sequence). The CDR3 covers 12 residues. This CDR3 reads CATGGGGYEQYF. CDR3 nucleotide sequence: TGTGCCACCGGAGGGGGAGGCTACGAGCAGTACTTC.

The genes are TRBV27 and TRBJ1-5, with D possibly matching TRBD1 (5 bases). Trimming shortened V by 2 bases and J by 5 bases, and 7 bases separated the two germline ends. The CDR3 length is 13 residues. Germline V gives CDR1 MNHEY, CDR2 SMNVEV (reference sequence). The CDR3 sequence: CASSLGRDQPQHF. The DNA for the CDR3 is TGTGCCAGCAGTTTAGGCAGGGATCAGCCCCAGCATTTT.

This clone was recorded once. The chain uses TRBV7-3 and TRBJ1-5; 7 bases match TRBD1. The germline V gene has CDR1 SGHTA and CDR2 FQGTGA. V lost 1 base and J lost 5; bases outside the gene matches: 5. CDR3 length: 15 amino acids. CDR3 protein: CASSLKGTVHQPQHF. The CDR3 nucleotides are TGTGCCAGCAGCTTAAAGGGGACAGTCCATCAGCCCCAGCATTTT.

The rearrangement links TRBV30 to TRBJ1-4, with TRBD1 as a possible D gene (6 bases). This CDR3 is 12 amino acids long. Germline CDR1 GTSNPN, CDR2 SVGIG (reference sequence). The V gene lost 8 bases and the J gene lost 7 bases, with 14 bases spanning the gap. The CDR3 spells CAEGRGGEKLFF. The DNA for the CDR3 is TGTGCCGAGGGCAGGGGTGGTGAAAAACTGTTTTTT.

V and J are TRBV28 and TRBJ1-2; tentatively, D is TRBD1 (6 bases). Germline values: CDR1 MDHEN, CDR2 SYDVKM. The CDR3 is 12 amino acids. The V end lost 4 bases, the J end lost 12 bases, and 15 bases lay between the germline ends. CDR3 in DNA: TGTGCCAGCAGTTCAATCCACAGGGAAAACACCTTC. This sequence encodes CASSSIHRENTF.

The chain links TRBV4-1 to TRBJ2-7, with D possibly TRBD1 on 6 matching bases. Germline V lookup: CDR1 MGHRA, CDR2 YSYEKL. Trimming stripped 4 bases from V and 3 bases from J, with 16 bases between. The CDR3 is 15 amino acids. CDR3 DNA sequence: TGCGCCAGCAGCCTGGACACGGGACAATTCTACGAGCAGTACTTC. Encoded protein: CASSLDTGQFYEQYF.

This chain connects TRBV13 to TRBJ1-4; tentative D call: TRBD1 (6 bases). Germline loops: CDR1 PRHDT, CDR2 FYEKMQ (reference sequence). The CDR3 runs to 15 residues. V was shortened by 0 bases and J by 7 bases, with 12 bases between the two germline ends. The CDR3 sequence: CASSLGPGAGEKLFF. The CDR3 DNA is TGTGCCAGCAGCTTAGGACCGGGGGCGGGTGAAAAACTGTTTTTT.

The chain combines TRBV7-3 with TRBJ2-2; maybe TRBD2 (5 bases). Germline CDR1 is SGHTA and CDR2 is FQGTGA. Trimming left V 3 bases short and J 7 bases short, with 12 bases between. The CDR3 has 14 residues. CDR3 sequence reads: CASSLGAANGELFF. CDR3 nucleotide sequence: TGTGCCAGCAGCTTGGGAGCAGCAAACGGGGAGCTGTTTTTT.

The chain recombines TRBV19 with TRBJ1-2; D gene uncertain. Germline V lookup: CDR1 LNHDA, CDR2 SQIVND (reference sequence). With 7 bases removed from V and 4 bases from J, the gap between germline ends came to 22 bases. The CDR3 covers 16 residues. The CDR3 is CASKKEGTSSSYGYTF. The CDR3, as DNA: TGTGCCAGTAAAAAGGAGGGAACTTCTTCTAGCTATGGCTACACCTTC.

This clone turned up a few times. The chain is built from TRBV29-1 and TRBJ1-5; 9 nucleotides agree with TRBD1. This CDR3 spans 14 amino acids. V was pared by 6 bases and J by 2 bases, with 5 bases of the junction left unmatched. Per the germline V gene, CDR1 is SQVTM and CDR2 is ANQGSEA. The CDR3 loop reads CSVGTGNGNQPQHF. The CDR3 DNA is TGCAGCGTGGGGACAGGGAATGGCAATCAGCCCCAGCATTTT.

The rearrangement joins TRBV6-5 to TRBJ1-1; D ambiguous. The V gene lost 0 bases and the J gene lost 8 bases, with 10 bases spanning the gap. Germline CDR1 MNHEY, CDR2 SVGAGI. The length of the CDR3 is 13 residues. The CDR3 DNA reads as TGTGCCAGCAGTTACTCGGGCCAGTCCGAAGCTTTCTTT. The encoded protein is CASSYSGQSEAFF.

The chain uses TRBV7-9 and TRBJ1-6, with D possibly being TRBD1 (6 bases). The CDR3 extends over 12 amino acids. The V gene lost 6 bases and the J gene lost 8 bases, with 8 bases spanning the gap. The germline V gene encodes CDR1 SEHNR and CDR2 FQNEAQ (reference sequence). CDR3 in DNA: TGTGCCAGCAGGTACAGGGATTCACCCCTCCACTTT. Protein: CASRYRDSPLHF.

This clone was observed many times. The chain joins TRBV10-3 to TRBJ2-7; no clear D gene. The CDR3 runs to 13 residues. Germline V CDR1 and CDR2: ENHRY, SYGVKD. V lost 3 bases, J lost 6 bases, and 12 bases lay in between. The DNA of the CDR3 is TGTGCCATCAGTGATGGATCAGTCGGCGAGCAGTACTTC. It specifies CAISDGSVGEQYF.

The chain combines TRBV5-1 with TRBJ2-2, with D perhaps TRBD2 (6 bases). Per germline, CDR1 SGHRS and CDR2 YFSETQ. Deletions cut 4 bases from V and 2 bases from J, with 12 bases between. CDR3 length: 15 residues. DNA for the CDR3: TGCGCCAGCAGCGGCCCGGGACTTAACACCGGGGAGCTGTTTTTT. Amino acid sequence: CASSGPGLNTGELFF.

Concerning this clone itself: In the same sample, other DNA sequences code for this CDR3. CDR3 loop: CASSPWTANYGYTF. The CDR3 bases are TGTGCCAGTAGTCCATGGACGGCCAACTATGGCTACACCTTC. The rearrangement joins TRBV19 to TRBJ1-2; no reliable D call. The CDR3 is 14 residues long. Trimming left V 5 bases short and J 2 bases short, with 12 bases between. CDR1 LNHDA and CDR2 SQIVND come from the germline V gene (reference sequence).

The chain uses TRBV5-1 and TRBJ2-1; D gene uncertain. There are 12 residues in the CDR3. Trimming left V 4 bases short and J 7 bases short, with 9 bases between. Germline V gene sequence: CDR1 SGHRS, CDR2 YFSETQ. The CDR3 loop reads CASSITTNEQFF. In DNA form, the CDR3 reads TGCGCCAGCAGCATCACTACGAATGAGCAGTTCTTC.